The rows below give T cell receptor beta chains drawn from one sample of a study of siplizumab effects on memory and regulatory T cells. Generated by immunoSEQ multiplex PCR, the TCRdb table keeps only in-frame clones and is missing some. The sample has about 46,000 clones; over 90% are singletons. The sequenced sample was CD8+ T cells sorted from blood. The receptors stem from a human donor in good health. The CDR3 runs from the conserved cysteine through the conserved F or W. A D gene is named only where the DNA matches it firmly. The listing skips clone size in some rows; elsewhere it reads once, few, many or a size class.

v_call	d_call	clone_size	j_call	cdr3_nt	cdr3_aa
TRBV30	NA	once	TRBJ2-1	TGTGCCTGGAGTGGGGACTTAGAGTACAATGAGCAGTTCTTC	CAWSGDLEYNEQFF
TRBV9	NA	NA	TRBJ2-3	TGTGCCAGCAGCCCCCACGGTATTAACACAGATACGCAGTATTTT	CASSPHGINTDTQYF
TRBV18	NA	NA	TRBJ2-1	TGTGCCAGCTCCCCCGGGTCAGGGCATGAGCAGTTCTTC	CASSPGSGHEQFF
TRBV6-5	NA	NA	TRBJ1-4	TGTGCCAGCAGTTGGGAGGGTGCCAGAGGAAAACTGTTTTTT	CASSWEGARGKLFF
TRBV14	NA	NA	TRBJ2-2	TGTGCCAGCAGCCATCAGGGGTCAGGAACCGGGGAGCTGTTTTTT	CASSHQGSGTGELFF
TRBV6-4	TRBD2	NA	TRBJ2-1	TGTGCCAGCAGTGACTATTGGCTAGCGGGAGGGCCAAGGGTCAATGAGCAGTTCTTC	CASSDYWLAGGPRVNEQFF
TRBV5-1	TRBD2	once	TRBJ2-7	TGCGCCAGCAGCCTAAGACTAGCGGGAGGTCAAGAGCAGTACTTC	CASSLRLAGGQEQYF
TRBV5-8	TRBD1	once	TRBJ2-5	TGTGCCAGCAGCCGACTACTGGGACAGGGATGGCAAGAGACCCAGTACTTC	CASSRLLGQGWQETQYF
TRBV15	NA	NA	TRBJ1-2	TGTGCCACCAGCCCTCGGGACACTGGAGATGGCTACACCTTC	CATSPRDTGDGYTF
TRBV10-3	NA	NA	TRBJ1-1	TGTGCCTCACGGGGTCCGGGCACTGAAGCTTTCTTT	CASRGPGTEAFF